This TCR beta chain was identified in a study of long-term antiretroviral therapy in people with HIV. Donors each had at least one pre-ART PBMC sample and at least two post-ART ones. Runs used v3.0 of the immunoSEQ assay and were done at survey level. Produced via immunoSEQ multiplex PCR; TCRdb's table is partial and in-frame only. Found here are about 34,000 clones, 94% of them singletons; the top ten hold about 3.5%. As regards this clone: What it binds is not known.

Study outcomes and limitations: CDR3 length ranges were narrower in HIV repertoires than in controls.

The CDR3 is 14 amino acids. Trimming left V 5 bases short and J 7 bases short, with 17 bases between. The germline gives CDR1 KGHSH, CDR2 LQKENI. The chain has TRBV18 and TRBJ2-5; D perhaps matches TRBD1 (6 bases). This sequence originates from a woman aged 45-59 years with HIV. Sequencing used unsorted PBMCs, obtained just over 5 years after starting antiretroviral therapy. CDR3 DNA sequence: TGTGCCAGCTCAGCAGAACAGGGAGTGGGGACCCAGTACTTC. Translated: CASSAEQGVGTQYF.